The 5 T cell receptor beta chains presented below share a single source sample, sequenced in a study of cytomegalovirus exposure and HLA in healthy donors. Both 60 Vbeta primers and 13 Jbeta primers went into the PCR. The table came from immunoSEQ multiplex PCR; TCRdb's copy has only in-frame clones and leaves some out. The sample lists roughly 140,000 clones; over 60% were seen once. The sequenced material came from PBMCs. Receptors were obtained from a man in his forties or fifties in good health and CMV-seronegative.

This clone was counted between two and nine times. The chain links TRBV5-1 to TRBJ1-1; TRBD1 might be the D (6 bases). The germline V gene encodes CDR1 SGHRS and CDR2 YFSETQ. V dropped 2 bases and J dropped 1 base, with 12 bases sitting between them. The CDR3 contains 15 residues. The CDR3 DNA reads as TGCGCCAGCAGCTTCAATGGGGGCAAGAACACTGAAGCTTTCTTT. Translating it yields CASSFNGGKNTEAFF.

The chain joins TRBV14 to TRBJ1-1; D gene ambiguous. V was trimmed by 4 bases and J by 6 bases, leaving 15 bases between them. Germline values: CDR1 SGHDN, CDR2 FVKESK. This CDR3 spans 14 amino acids. This chain's CDR3 is CASSPPVRVSEAFF. DNA of the CDR3: TGTGCCAGCAGCCCCCCTGTTAGAGTCTCTGAAGCTTTCTTT.

The gene calls are TRBV5-1 and TRBJ2-6; 8 bases match TRBD2. Germline values: CDR1 SGHRS, CDR2 YFSETQ. V was pared by 0 bases and J by 0 bases, with 5 bases of the junction left unmatched. The CDR3 is made up of 18 amino acids. This CDR3 reads CASSLAGGGSSGANVLTF. As DNA, the CDR3 is TGCGCCAGCAGCTTGGCCGGGGGGGGTAGCTCTGGGGCCAACGTCCTGACTTTC.

This chain links TRBV2 with TRBJ2-1, with 12 bases aligning to TRBD2. Trimming at V came to 6 bases and at J to 8 bases, leaving 8 bases not matched to a gene. Germline-derived CDR1 and CDR2 are SNHLY and FYNNEI. The CDR3 contains 15 residues. Here the CDR3 reads CASRTGTSGWDEQFF. The CDR3 DNA reads as TGTGCCAGCAGGACCGGGACTAGCGGGTGGGATGAGCAGTTCTTC.

The genes are TRBV19 and TRBJ1-1; no reliable D call. Germline-derived CDR1 and CDR2 are LNHDA and SQIVND (reference sequence). The CDR3 length is 13 residues. V lost 4 bases and J lost 6, with 12 bases in between. The CDR3: CASSTQRYAEAFF. The CDR3 region has the DNA TGTGCCAGTAGTACCCAGAGGTATGCTGAAGCTTTCTTT. Looking up the rest from reference TRBV19 and TRBJ1-1 gives the full variable domain: DGGITQSPKYLFRKEGQNVTLSCEQNLNHDAMYWYRQDPGQGLRLIYYSQIVNDFQKGDIAEGYSVSREKKESFPLTVTSAQKNPTAFYLCASSTQRYAEAFFGQGTRLTVV.